The sequence of this T cell receptor (beta chain) was determined in a study of response to subunit inactivated influenza vaccine. Points from the study as a whole: The authors proposed limited new T cell recruitment per seasonal influenza vaccination.

The V and J ends lost 4 bases and 9 bases, in that order; junction bases with no gene match: 19. The CDR3 consists of 17 residues. The germline CDR1 and CDR2 sequences are ENHRY and SYGVKD. TCRdb passed the RT-PCR reads through MiXCR, listing each CDR3 protein once. Here the sample spans 400,000 to 650,000 distinct CDR3 sequences, approximately 7.3% being singletons. Concerning this clonotype: Its matching antigen is unknown.

The sequence was obtained from a man between 50 and 70 years old who received an inactivated influenza vaccine. Sequencing used PBMCs from blood, obtained less than 30 months after vaccination. The V call is TRBV10-3, the J call TRBJ2-5, with 8 bases fitting TRBD2. The CDR3 nucleotides read TGTGCCATCAGTGGAGGACTCGGGAGCGGGGGTATTAGTGCCCAGTACTTC. It yields the protein CAISGGLGSGGISAQYF.